This entry concerns a single TCR beta chain. This entry comes from a study of CD8 T cells in Susac syndrome. An amount of RNA that ranged from roughly 0.45 to 1 ug was reverse transcribed with random hexamers. An immunoSEQ multiplex PCR amplified TCR beta CDR3 over 54 Vbeta and 13 Jbeta. In TCRdb, the immunoSEQ multiplex PCR reads were re-called with MiXCR into one record per CDR3 protein. The table shows approximately 130,000 distinct CDR3 sequences, with around nine tenths occurring only once. The multiple sclerosis controls comprised treatment-naive patients whose relapsing-remitting disease was stable or active. Negative magnetic isolation gave CD8+ and CD4+ cells; FACS enriched CD8+ TEMRA. This TCR derives from a human donor with multiple sclerosis. Sample: CD8+ T cells from PBMCs.

The CDR3 here is CASRDRTGWNEQFF. The CDR3 bases are TGTGCCAGTAGAGACCGGACAGGTTGGAATGAGCAGTTCTTC. The chain has TRBV19 and TRBJ2-1; 7 nucleotides match TRBD1. V lost 6 bases to trimming and J lost 7 bases; unmatched junction nucleotides: 9. The CDR3 contains 14 residues. Germline CDR1 is LNHDA and CDR2 is SQIVND (reference sequence).